The clone carrying this T cell receptor beta chain was counted only a few times. Antigen unknown. The ends were cut back, 6 bases at V and 3 bases at J, with 15 bases in the middle. The germline gives CDR1 LGHNA, CDR2 YNFKEQ. This CDR3 is 14 amino acids long. This entry comes from a study of cytomegalovirus exposure and HLA in healthy donors. Study observations and caveats: Compared with the approximately 680-donor mean, an Asian-associated ancestry cluster reportedly had fewer N-insertions, according to a later analysis.

PCR was performed using 60 Vbeta and 13 Jbeta primers. In the source study's methods: Unique TCR beta chains totaled 65 million to 95 million in a later count, with around 11 million of them shared. The method was immunoSEQ multiplex PCR; TCRdb's version includes in-frame clones alone and lacks a portion of them. That table furnishes V, J and clone size, whereas the DNA furnished D and trimming. This table has approximately 110,000 clones, approximately 78% appearing once. The receptor comes from a man aged 35-49 years in good health and CMV-seronegative. The material sequenced was PBMCs. The chain couples TRBV4-2 to TRBJ2-7; D perhaps matches TRBD1 (6 bases). CDR3 nucleotides: TGTGCCAGCAGTCTAGACCGGGACAACTACGAGCAGTACTTC. Protein product: CASSLDRDNYEQYF.